This passage covers 23 T cell receptor beta chains from one sample sequenced in a study of T-cell memory formation after mild COVID-19. In TCRdb, the 5' RACE reads were re-called with MiXCR into one record per CDR3 protein. The profile shows 190,000 or so distinct CDR3 sequences, 20% to 25% of them singletons. The sequenced material came from PBMCs or a T cell subset sorted from them (not recorded which). These TCRs come from an adult woman who had mild COVID-19 (a few samples of this study predate the infection). Cell type and time point are not known.

Here the CDR3 reads CASSYSLDYEQFF. The CDR3 coding sequence is TGTGCCAGCAGTTACTCGTTAGACTATGAGCAGTTCTTC. The gene calls are TRBV6-5 and TRBJ2-1; D call uncertain. Germline V gene lookup returns CDR1 MNHEY and CDR2 SVGAGI. V was trimmed by 0 bases and J by 8 bases, leaving 8 bases between them. This CDR3 comprises 13 residues.

The CDR3 here is CATRTGETGELFF. CDR3 nucleotide sequence: TGTGCCACCAGGACAGGAGAAACCGGGGAGCTGTTTTTT. V is TRBV24-1 and J is TRBJ2-2; possible D gene TRBD1, 6 bases. With 7 bases removed from V and 5 bases from J, the gap between germline ends came to 10 bases. This CDR3 has 13 residues. CDR1 and CDR2 from the germline V gene are KGHDR and SFDVKD.

The chain employs TRBV30 and TRBJ2-7; D is perhaps TRBD1 (6 bases). Germline V lookup: CDR1 GTSNPN, CDR2 SVGIG (reference sequence). This CDR3 comprises 14 residues. V was trimmed by 1 base and J by 3 bases, leaving 13 bases between them. The DNA of the CDR3 is TGTGCCTGGAGTGCCGGACAGTTGGGCTACGAGCAGTACTTC. This gives the protein CAWSAGQLGYEQYF.

This clonotype has more than one count but fewer than ten. V gene TRBV27 combines with J gene TRBJ1-5; D remains unclear. V gave up 1 base and J gave up 5 bases, with 6 bases separating them. This CDR3 comprises 13 residues. In germline, CDR1 is MNHEY, CDR2 SMNVEV (reference sequence). DNA for the CDR3: TGTGCCAGCAGTTTATGGTACGATCAGCCCCAGCATTTT. As protein: CASSLWYDQPQHF.

The V call is TRBV6-1, the J call TRBJ2-7; D possibly corresponds to TRBD1 (6 bases). The V gene's germline CDR1 is MNHNS and CDR2 SASEGT. V was clipped by 5 bases and J by 3 bases, with 14 bases between them. The CDR3 consists of 14 residues. CDR3 in amino acids: CASSWSQGFYEQYF. The CDR3 DNA sequence: TGTGCCAGCAGTTGGAGTCAGGGGTTCTACGAGCAGTACTTC.

This clonotype turned up a few times. The chain carries TRBV7-9 and TRBJ1-1; 8 bases agree with TRBD1. Germline V gives CDR1 SEHNR, CDR2 FQNEAQ (reference sequence). V was clipped by 2 bases and J by 5 bases; unmatched bases: 13. This CDR3 has 17 amino acids. The CDR3 nucleotides read TGTGCCAGCAGCTTAACGGACAGGGTTGTACAGCATACTGAAGCTTTCTTT. This sequence encodes CASSLTDRVVQHTEAFF.

This chain uses TRBV6-2 or TRBV6-3 with TRBJ2-7; no definite D call. The CDR3 sequence is 15 residues long. Germline-derived CDR1 and CDR2 are MNHEY and SVGEGT. Trimming removed 6 bases at V and 2 bases at J, with 17 bases between. CDR3 nucleotides: TGTGCCAGCAGAACACTGTCGTGGCAGACCTACGAGCAGTACTTC. Translating gives CASRTLSWQTYEQYF.

This clonotype came up many times. The chain combines TRBV7-6 with TRBJ2-7, with D possibly being TRBD2 (5 bases). The CDR3 runs 15 residues. V lost 1 base, J lost 2 bases, and 12 bases lay in between. Germline V gene lookup returns CDR1 SGHVS and CDR2 FNYEAQ. CDR3 coding DNA: TGTGCCAGCAGCTTAGAAGCGGCGCCACCCTACGAGCAGTACTTC. This gives the protein CASSLEAAPPYEQYF. Filled out from reference TRBV7-6 and TRBJ2-7, the complete variable domain reads GAGVSQSPRYKVTKRGQDVALRCDPISGHVSLYWYRQALGQGPEFLTYFNYEAQQDKSGLPNDRFSAERPEGSISTLTIQRTEQRDSAMYRCASSLEAAPPYEQYFGPGTRLTVT.

This clonotype was found a few times. The chain couples TRBV5-6 to TRBJ2-6; 7 nucleotides line up with TRBD1. This CDR3 has 16 amino acids. The J segment lost 2 bases and the V segment lost 2 bases, leaving 4 bases of the junction unmatched. From germline, CDR1 is SGHDT and CDR2 YYEEEE. In DNA form, the CDR3 reads TGTGCCAGCAGCTTCGTAGGGGGCCCTGGGGCCAACGTCCTGACTTTC. Its protein is CASSFVGGPGANVLTF. The variable domain in full, completed from reference TRBV5-6 and TRBJ2-6, reads DAGVTQSPTHLIKTRGQQVTLRCSPKSGHDTVSWYQQALGQGPQFIFQYYEEEERQRGNFPDRFSGHQFPNYSSELNVNALLLGDSALYLCASSFVGGPGANVLTFGAGSRLTVL.

This clonotype turned up a few times. The chain couples TRBV14 to TRBJ2-1, with TRBD2 identical over 13 bases. The CDR3 totals 17 residues. The ends lost 6 bases at V and 6 bases at J; junction bases unmatched: 11. The V gene's germline CDR1 is SGHDN and CDR2 FVKESK. This chain's CDR3 is CASSRLAGGREGNEQFF. The CDR3 DNA is TGTGCCAGCAGTCGACTAGCGGGGGGACGAGAGGGCAATGAGCAGTTCTTC.

In this sample, this clonotype turned up a few times. The chain is built from TRBV5-1 and TRBJ2-1; 7 bases match TRBD2. The CDR3 length is 14 residues. With 3 bases clipped from V and 5 bases from J, the junction kept 5 bases outside the gene matches. The germline gives CDR1 SGHRS, CDR2 YFSETQ. CDR3 sequence (DNA): TGCGCCAGCAGCTGGACGGGACTAAACAATGAGCAGTTCTTC. Its translation: CASSWTGLNNEQFF. The variable domain in full, completed from reference TRBV5-1 and TRBJ2-1, reads KAGVTQTPRYLIKTRGQQVTLSCSPISGHRSVSWYQQTPGQGLQFLFEYFSETQRNKGNFPGRFSGRQFSNSRSEMNVSTLELGDSALYLCASSWTGLNNEQFFGPGTRLTVL.

This clonotype was counted between two and nine times. The V gene is TRBV12-3 or TRBV12-4, the J gene TRBJ1-4; D possibly corresponds to TRBD1 (5 bases). The CDR3 has 17 residues. V gave up 4 bases and J gave up 2 bases, with 17 bases separating them. The CDR3 sequence is CASSSVGSGSTNEKLFF. CDR3 DNA: TGTGCCAGCAGTTCGGTCGGATCAGGGTCCACTAATGAAAAACTGTTTTTT.

This clonotype has more than one count but fewer than ten. The rearrangement uses TRBV6-5 and TRBJ1-1, with D perhaps TRBD1 (6 bases). The CDR3 covers 13 residues. Trimming took off 7 bases at V and 7 bases at J, with 16 bases between the two ends. Looked up from germline, CDR1 is MNHEY and CDR2 is SVGAGI. The CDR3 reads CASINPQGNEAFF. The CDR3 coding sequence is TGTGCCAGCATTAACCCACAGGGAAATGAAGCTTTCTTT.

The chain has TRBV2 and TRBJ1-1; TRBD1 matches 7 bases. The germline V gene has CDR1 SNHLY and CDR2 FYNNEI. Germline trimming cut 5 bases from V and 0 bases from J; bases unmatched to any gene: 6. The CDR3 runs to 15 residues. The CDR3 region is CASSQTGEMNTEAFF. The DNA of the CDR3 is TGTGCCAGCAGTCAAACAGGGGAAATGAACACTGAAGCTTTCTTT.

The J gene is TRBJ2-5, the V gene TRBV24-1; 9 positions agree with TRBD1. Germline V gene lookup returns CDR1 KGHDR and CDR2 SFDVKD. CDR3 size: 16 residues. V was clipped by 0 bases and J by 2 bases; unmatched bases: 3. DNA of the CDR3: TGTGCCACCAGTGATTTGGGACAGGGGCGACAAGAGACCCAGTACTTC. This codes for CATSDLGQGRQETQYF.

This clonotype was detected only a few times. The chain carries TRBV6-2 or TRBV6-3 and TRBJ1-1; D unclear. CDR1 and CDR2 (germline): MNHEY, SVGEGT. V lost 2 bases to trimming and J lost 3 bases, with 7 bases between them. The length of the CDR3 is 13 residues. This chain's CDR3 is CASSYNPDTEAFF. CDR3 coding DNA: TGTGCCAGCAGTTACAATCCGGACACTGAAGCTTTCTTT.

The chain couples TRBV29-1 to TRBJ1-2, with 7 nucleotides matching TRBD1. J gave up 2 bases and V 6 bases, and 3 bases lay outside the gene matches. From germline, CDR1 is SQVTM and CDR2 ANQGSEA. This CDR3 contains 12 residues. CDR3 region: CSVPGQNYGYTF. The CDR3 coding sequence is TGCAGCGTCCCGGGACAGAACTATGGCTACACCTTC. Using reference TRBV29-1 and TRBJ1-2 for the parts outside the CDR3, the full variable domain is SAVISQKPSRDICQRGTSLTIQCQVDSQVTMMFWYRQQPGQSLTLIATANQGSEATYESGFVIDKFPISRPNLTFSTLTVSNMSPEDSSIYLCSVPGQNYGYTFGSGTRLTVV.

The CDR3 DNA is TGTGCCAGCAGCTCGGGTGGGGAAAAACTGTTTTTT. It yields the protein CASSSGGEKLFF. The chain joins TRBV5-6 to TRBJ1-4, with D unclear. This CDR3 contains 12 residues. CDR1 is SGHDT and CDR2 is YYEEEE in the germline V gene. V lost 3 bases and J 8 bases, leaving 8 bases between the germline ends.

In its sample, this clonotype was seen a few times. CDR3 sequence: CSARGTEQFF. As DNA, the CDR3 is TGCAGTGCTAGAGGGACTGAGCAGTTCTTC. This chain connects TRBV20-1 to TRBJ2-1; D gene ambiguous. The germline gives CDR1 DFQATT, CDR2 SNEGSKA (reference sequence). Trimming pared 1 base from V and 9 bases from J, leaving 4 bases between. This CDR3 has 10 amino acids.

V usage is TRBV4-1 and J usage is TRBJ1-4; D is unclear. Germline-derived CDR1 and CDR2 are MGHRA and YSYEKL. The germline V and J ends were trimmed by 1 base and 4 bases, with 7 bases remaining between them. The CDR3 has 14 residues. The CDR3 here is CASSQAPVNEKLFF. The CDR3 nucleotides are TGCGCCAGCAGCCAAGCCCCCGTTAATGAAAAACTGTTTTTT.

This rearrangement joins TRBV16 to TRBJ2-1; D gene ambiguous. The CDR3 runs 13 residues. V dropped 3 bases and J dropped 3 bases, with 6 bases sitting between them. Germline V gene data show CDR1 as KGHSY and CDR2 as FQNENV. CDR3 in DNA: TGTGCCAGCAGCCAGAACAGCTACAATGAGCAGTTCTTC. This sequence encodes CASSQNSYNEQFF.

There are a few counts of this clonotype. This rearrangement joins TRBV5-4 to TRBJ2-5; TRBD2 agrees at 11 bases. CDR3 length: 16 amino acids. The V and J ends lost 0 bases and 1 base, in that order; junction bases with no gene match: 2. Germline CDR1 and CDR2: SGHNT and YYREEE (reference sequence). The CDR3 DNA sequence: TGTGCCAGCAGCTTGGGGCTAGCGGGGGGCCAAGAGACCCAGTACTTC. Its protein product is CASSLGLAGGQETQYF.

The chain employs TRBV30 and TRBJ2-5; unclear D gene. The CDR3 totals 13 residues. The germline V gene encodes CDR1 GTSNPN and CDR2 SVGIG (reference sequence). The ends were cut back, 2 bases at V and 5 bases at J, with 12 bases in the middle. The DNA of the CDR3 is TGTGCCTGGAGTCTGGTTATGCATGAGACCCAGTACTTC. Amino acids: CAWSLVMHETQYF. Supplemented by reference TRBV30 and TRBJ2-5, the full variable domain reads SQTIHQWPATLVQPVGSPLSLECTVEGTSNPNLYWYRQAAGRGLQLLFYSVGIGQISSEVPQNLSASRPQDRQFILSSKKLLLSDSGFYLCAWSLVMHETQYFGPGTRLLVL.